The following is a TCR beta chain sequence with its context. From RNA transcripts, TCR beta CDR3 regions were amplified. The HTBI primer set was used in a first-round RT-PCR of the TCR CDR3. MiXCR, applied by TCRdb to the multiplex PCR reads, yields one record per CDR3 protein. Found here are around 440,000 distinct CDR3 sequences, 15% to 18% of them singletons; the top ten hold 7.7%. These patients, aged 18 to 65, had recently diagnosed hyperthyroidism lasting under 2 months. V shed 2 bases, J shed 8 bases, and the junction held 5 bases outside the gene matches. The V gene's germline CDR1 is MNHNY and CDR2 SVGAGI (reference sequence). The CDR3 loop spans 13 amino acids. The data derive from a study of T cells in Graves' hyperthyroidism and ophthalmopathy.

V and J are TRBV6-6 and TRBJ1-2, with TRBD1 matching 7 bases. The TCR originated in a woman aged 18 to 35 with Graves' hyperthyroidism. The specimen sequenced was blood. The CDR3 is CASSYDQGVGYTF. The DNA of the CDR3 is TGTGCCAGCAGTTACGACCAGGGGGTCGGCTACACCTTC.